What follows describes a single T cell receptor (beta chain). Its cognate antigen is unknown. Trimming removed 5 bases from V and 5 bases from J, with 15 bases in between. CDR3 length: 14 amino acids. This sample stems from a study of T cell repertoires in cytomegalovirus infection. TCRdb used MiXCR to reprocess the reads, holding one entry per CDR3 protein. Among hundreds of thousands of distinct CDR3 sequences listed, about 39% were seen once. The TCR sequence derives from a human donor in good health (CMV status not recorded). Some clones in this sample may be carry-over from other donors' samples. The sequencing used cultured PBMCs, collected from culture after CMV antigen stimulation. The chain employs TRBV12-3 or TRBV12-4 and TRBJ2-5; D is unclear. The CDR3: CASSRNADGETQYF. CDR3 in DNA: TGTGCCAGCAGTCGAAACGCGGATGGGGAGACCCAGTACTTC.